Listed here is a single T cell receptor beta chain. This sample was taken from a study of shared clonotypes between healthy human individuals. CDR1 and CDR2 from the germline V gene are SGHNT and YYREEE (reference sequence). This CDR3 comprises 13 residues. V trimming: 2 bases; J trimming: 5 bases; junction bases outside the gene matches: 4. The repertoire was sequenced with immunoSEQ multiplex PCR; TCRdb's copy has only in-frame clones and lacks some. Of about 110,000 clones listed, about 66% were seen once; the top ten hold around 24%. The sample consisted of memory CD8+ T cells sorted from blood. Subset given: CD45RO+ cells pooled with CCR7-negative TemRA cells. The V and J genes are TRBV5-4 and TRBJ2-7, with 7 bases identical to TRBD2. This sequence originates from a woman aged 30 to 39 in good health. The DNA of the CDR3 is TGTGCCAGCAGCTTCGGCGGGGGAGACGAGCAGTACTTC. Translation gives CASSFGGGDEQYF.